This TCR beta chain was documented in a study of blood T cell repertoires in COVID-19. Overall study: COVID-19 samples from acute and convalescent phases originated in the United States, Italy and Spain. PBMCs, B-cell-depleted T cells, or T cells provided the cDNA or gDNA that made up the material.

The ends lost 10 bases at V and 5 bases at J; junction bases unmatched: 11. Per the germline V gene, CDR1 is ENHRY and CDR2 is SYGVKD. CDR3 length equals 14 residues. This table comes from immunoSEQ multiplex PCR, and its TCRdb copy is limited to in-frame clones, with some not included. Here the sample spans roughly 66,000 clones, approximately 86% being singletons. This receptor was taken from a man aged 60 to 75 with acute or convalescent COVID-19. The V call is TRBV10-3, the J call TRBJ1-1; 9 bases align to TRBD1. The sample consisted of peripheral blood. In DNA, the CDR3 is TGTGCCACCAACCGACAGGGGGTGAGTACTGAAGCTTTCTTT. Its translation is CATNRQGVSTEAFF.